Detailed here is one T cell receptor beta chain. No antigen is known for it. The sample comes from a study of T cells in Graves' hyperthyroidism and ophthalmopathy. Amplified TCR beta CDR3 regions came from RNA transcripts. HTBI primers were employed in a first-round RT-PCR of the TCR CDR3. TCRdb analysed the multiplex PCR reads with MiXCR anew, one entry per CDR3 protein. The sample has 250,000 to 400,000 distinct CDR3 sequences, 12% to 15% seen once; the top ten hold 34%. From germline, CDR1 is MGHRA and CDR2 YSYEKL. V shed 0 bases and J 4 bases; nucleotides not matched to a gene: 11. This CDR3 is 19 amino acids long. Overall study results and limits: Median prediction lead before ophthalmopathy onset was roughly 6 months with the model.

The source of this sequence is a woman aged 40 to 50 with Graves' ophthalmopathy. This sequence joins TRBV4-1 and TRBJ2-2; 10 bases are shared with TRBD2. Material: blood. The CDR3 sequence is CASSQDSRLAGARTGELFF. The DNA for the CDR3 is TGCGCCAGCAGCCAAGATAGTCGGCTAGCGGGAGCGCGCACCGGGGAGCTGTTTTTT.